The T cell receptor beta chain described here comes from a study of T cell responses to AZD1222 COVID-19 vaccine. Method: immunoSEQ multiplex PCR; TCRdb's copy keeps in-frame clones and lacks some. The sample lists about 180,000 clones, around 90% occurring once. The CDR3 sequence is 14 residues long. CDR1 and CDR2 from the germline V gene are SEHNR and FQNEAQ (reference sequence). Trimming cost V 0 bases and J 9 bases, with 12 bases left between them. Study observations and caveats: Baseline serology detected seropositivity in only six AZD1222 recipients. Dominant CD4 TCR responses targeted spike regions 160-218 and 743-854.

Worth noting for this clone: Its antigen is unknown.

This sample comprised peripheral blood, obtained 28 days after the second AZD1222 dose. This TCR was recovered from an adult who received the AZD1222 COVID-19 vaccine. V usage is TRBV7-9 and J usage is TRBJ2-1; D may match TRBD1 or TRBD2 (5 bases each). The CDR3 reads CASSLAWEGTEQFF. The CDR3 nucleotides read TGTGCCAGCAGCTTAGCGTGGGAAGGGACTGAGCAGTTCTTC.